The 10 T cell receptor beta chains below all came from one sample that was sequenced in a study of PD-1 blockade in mismatch repair-deficient tumors. Sequenced by immunoSEQ multiplex PCR; TCRdb stores in-frame clones only, minus some. The sample shows about 100,000 clones, approximately 83% of them seen only once. The specimen comprised peripheral blood, sampled about 33 weeks after starting pembrolizumab. Source of these receptors: an adult with mismatch repair-deficient cancer.

The J gene is TRBJ2-7, the V gene TRBV5-4; 12 bases line up with TRBD2. CDR3 length: 16 amino acids. With 3 bases clipped from V and 5 bases from J, the junction kept 9 bases outside the gene matches. CDR1 and CDR2 (germline): SGHNT, YYREEE (reference sequence). The CDR3 loop is CASSSQTSGRPHEQYF. CDR3 in DNA: TGTGCCAGCAGCTCCCAGACTAGCGGGAGACCCCACGAGCAGTACTTC.

This clone turned up a few times. The chain uses TRBV7-2 and TRBJ1-2; no clear D. Per germline, CDR1 SGHTA and CDR2 FQGNSA. The CDR3 loop spans 14 amino acids. V was pared by 3 bases and J by 1 base, with 9 bases between. CDR3 bases: TGTGCCAGCAGCTTGACGGGTCTTAACTATGGCTACACCTTC. Amino acids: CASSLTGLNYGYTF.

This chain uses TRBV9 with TRBJ1-2; the D is unclear. The CDR3 spans 15 residues. In germline, CDR1 is SGDLS, CDR2 YYNGEE. V shed 0 bases and J shed 2 bases, with 11 bases lying between them. The CDR3 nucleotides are TGTGCCAGCAGCGTAGGACCCGCAACCAACTATGGCTACACCTTC. Its translation: CASSVGPATNYGYTF.

The CDR3 DNA follows: TGTGCCAGTAGCACACGGGACAGTTTATGGACTGAAGCTTTCTTT. This codes for CASSTRDSLWTEAFF. V is TRBV19 and J is TRBJ1-1; 7 bases align to TRBD1. J was trimmed by 5 bases and V by 6 bases; bases with no gene match: 12. The CDR3 loop spans 15 amino acids. Germline values: CDR1 LNHDA, CDR2 SQIVND (reference sequence).

This clone was counted a few times. The V call is TRBV19, the J call TRBJ1-3, with unresolved D. Trimming removed 7 bases from V and 2 bases from J, with 15 bases in between. The CDR3 sequence is 15 residues long. The germline V gene has CDR1 LNHDA and CDR2 SQIVND (reference sequence). CDR3 amino acids: CASNGWGSTGNTIYF. The DNA of the CDR3 is TGTGCCAGTAATGGCTGGGGATCTACTGGAAACACCATATATTTT.

The chain couples TRBV6-5 to TRBJ2-6; perhaps TRBD2 as D (5 bases). The germline CDR1 and CDR2 sequences are MNHEY and SVGAGI. This CDR3 contains 16 residues. V gave up 0 bases and J gave up 0 bases, with 6 bases separating them. The CDR3 nucleotides read TGTGCCAGCAGTTACTCGAGGGACTCTGGGGCCAACGTCCTGACTTTC. This codes for CASSYSRDSGANVLTF.

The chain joins TRBV4-3 to TRBJ2-1; possibly TRBD2 for D (5 bases). Trimming stripped 3 bases from V and 4 bases from J, with 16 bases between. The CDR3 contains 16 residues. Germline V lookup: CDR1 LGHNA, CDR2 YSLEER. The CDR3 DNA reads as TGCGCCAGCAGCCACGCTAACCGGGAACTTTACAATGAGCAGTTCTTC. Protein: CASSHANRELYNEQFF.

The V gene is TRBV7-9, the J gene TRBJ2-1, with D possibly being TRBD2 (6 bases). This CDR3 region has 18 residues. V was cut by 5 bases and J by 1 base, with 21 bases left in between. In germline, CDR1 is SEHNR, CDR2 FQNEAQ (reference sequence). The CDR3 is CASSPVLGTRGSYNEQFF. The CDR3 region has the DNA TGTGCCAGCAGCCCAGTCCTGGGGACTCGCGGATCCTACAATGAGCAGTTCTTC.

The CDR3 region has the DNA TGTGCCAGCAGCTTAGTCGCAGCCGGGGAGCAGTTCTTC. Its protein is CASSLVAAGEQFF. V usage is TRBV7-3 and J usage is TRBJ2-1; D not resolved. The CDR3 totals 13 residues. Per germline, CDR1 SGHTA and CDR2 FQGTGA. V shed 2 bases and J shed 10 bases, with 12 bases lying between them.

This sequence joins TRBV7-9 and TRBJ2-5, with 10 bases aligning to TRBD2. J lost 1 base, V lost 3 bases, and 2 bases had no gene match. This CDR3 region has 15 residues. The germline CDR1 and CDR2 sequences are SEHNR and FQNEAQ (reference sequence). This CDR3 reads CASSFTSGIQETQYF. The CDR3 bases are TGTGCCAGCAGCTTTACTAGCGGGATCCAAGAGACCCAGTACTTC.